In its sample, the clone carrying this T cell receptor (beta chain) was seen a few times. Its antigen is unknown. These data originate in a study of identical twins. Regarding the study as a whole: For cord blood, abundant beta clonotypes had fewer insertions, unlike memory repertoires, which showed none.

TCRdb ran MiXCR on the 5' RACE reads and lists one entry per CDR3 protein. The table has about 480,000 distinct CDR3 sequences, more than 13% seen once; the top ten hold roughly 0.5%. This CDR3 contains 18 residues. The germline CDR1 and CDR2 sequences are LGHDT and YNNKEL (reference sequence). Trimming cost V 4 bases and J 0 bases, with 16 bases left between them. These data also featured in a second study, about yellow fever vaccine responses in identical twins.

This TCR derives from a woman aged 18-29 years in good health. Sequenced sample: CD4+ T cells sorted from blood. The chain carries TRBV3-1 and TRBJ2-6, with D possibly matching TRBD2 (6 bases). The CDR3 nucleotides are TGTGCCAGCAGCCCCTCACCCTCGGGGGTCTCTGGGGCCAACGTCCTGACTTTC. It encodes CASSPSPSGVSGANVLTF.